Following are 23 T cell receptor beta chains from one sample sequenced in a study of identical twins. TCRdb passed the 5' RACE reads through MiXCR, listing each CDR3 protein once. Of just over 450,000 distinct CDR3 sequences detected, approximately 14% appear once; the ten largest clones hold 0.52%. This sample was shared with a second study, whose subject was yellow fever vaccine responses in identical twins.

The sequenced sample consisted of CD4+ T cells sorted from blood. The receptor source for this set is a woman between 18 and 29 years old in good health.

The gene calls are TRBV29-1 and TRBJ2-7; 8 bases fit TRBD2. V shed 7 bases, J shed 4 bases, and the junction held 12 bases outside the gene matches. CDR3 length: 14 residues. Germline V CDR1 and CDR2: SQVTM, ANQGSEA. The DNA of the CDR3 is TGCAGCGCCTCCCCCGCGGGACTAGGGTACGAGCAGTACTTC. It translates to CSASPAGLGYEQYF.

This chain connects TRBV6-1 to TRBJ2-7; D is undetermined. V was shortened by 7 bases and J by 4 bases, with 11 bases between the two germline ends. The CDR3 runs to 12 residues. Germline V lookup: CDR1 MNHNS, CDR2 SASEGT. The chain's CDR3 is CASTRTDYEQYF. The CDR3 DNA reads TGTGCCAGCACTAGGACCGATTACGAGCAGTACTTC.

This chain joins TRBV15 and TRBJ2-7; D is unresolved. This CDR3 spans 14 amino acids. Germline CDR1 is LNHNV and CDR2 is YYDKDF (reference sequence). V was clipped by 1 base and J by 1 base, with 8 bases between them. CDR3 protein: CATSRGVGSYEQYF. The CDR3 DNA reads as TGTGCCACCAGCAGAGGCGTAGGGTCCTACGAGCAGTACTTC.

As concerns this clonotype: A clone one base away is much larger, so this may be a read error. The chain carries TRBV5-1 and TRBJ2-2, with D uncertain. Looked up from germline, CDR1 is SGHRS and CDR2 is YFSETQ. The CDR3 is made up of 14 amino acids. Deletions cut 0 bases from V and 4 bases from J, with 7 bases between. This CDR3 is CASSLGQRTGELFF. The CDR3 nucleotides are TGCGCCAGCAGCTTGGGGCAGCGCACCGGGGAGCTGTTTTTT.

This clonotype was seen only once. The chain couples TRBV10-1 to TRBJ2-7; unclear D gene. CDR1 WNHNN and CDR2 SYGVQD come from the germline V gene (reference sequence). With 4 bases removed from V and 6 bases from J, the gap between germline ends came to 13 bases. The CDR3 contains 13 residues. The CDR3 here is CASSVGGNGEQYF. In DNA form, the CDR3 reads TGCGCCAGCAGTGTGGGCGGAAACGGCGAGCAGTACTTC.

Only a few counts were recorded for this clonotype. The rearrangement joins TRBV5-1 to TRBJ2-2, with D unclear. The CDR3 loop spans 15 amino acids. The ends were cut back, 2 bases at V and 1 base at J, with 9 bases in the middle. The germline CDR1 and CDR2 sequences are SGHRS and YFSETQ. Written as DNA, the CDR3 is TGCGCCAGCAGCTTCAGACTGATGAACACCGGGGAGCTGTTTTTT. Translated, it gives CASSFRLMNTGELFF.

This chain uses TRBV6-2 or TRBV6-3 with TRBJ2-5, with D perhaps given as TRBD1 or TRBD2 (5 bases each). CDR1 MNHEY and CDR2 SVGEGT come from the germline V gene. Deletions cut 0 bases from V and 9 bases from J, with 5 bases between. This CDR3 is built from 11 residues. As DNA, the CDR3 is TGTGCCAGCAGTTACTCGGGACCCCAGTACTTC. This codes for CASSYSGPQYF.

This clonotype has at least ten counts. V and J are TRBV4-2 and TRBJ2-5, with unresolved D. The CDR3 runs to 12 residues. The germline V and J ends were trimmed by 2 bases and 4 bases, with 5 bases remaining between them. Germline lookup yields CDR1 LGHNA and CDR2 YNFKEQ. The CDR3 region is CASSQPGETQYF. The CDR3 nucleotides read TGTGCCAGCAGCCAACCAGGAGAGACCCAGTACTTC.

This clonotype was detected only a few times. The genes are TRBV5-1 and TRBJ2-7, with a weak D call TRBD1 (6 bases). The CDR3 contains 14 residues. Trimming removed 4 bases from V and 3 bases from J, with 14 bases in between. CDR1 SGHRS and CDR2 YFSETQ come from the germline V gene. CDR3 sequence (DNA): TGCGCCAGCAGCCTTTGGGACAAACACTACGAGCAGTACTTC. Encoded protein: CASSLWDKHYEQYF.

This clonotype was seen ten or more times. The DNA for the CDR3 is TGCAGCGTTGAGGGAGCGGGACAGGAAAACCCCGAGGGGCAGTTCTTC. It is translated as CSVEGAGQENPEGQFF. The chain carries TRBV29-1 and TRBJ2-1, with D possibly being TRBD1 (8 bases). There are 16 residues in the CDR3. Trimming left V 3 bases short and J 12 bases short, with 27 bases between. The germline gives CDR1 SQVTM, CDR2 ANQGSEA.

This clonotype was seen ten or more times. V usage is TRBV7-8 and J usage is TRBJ2-4; no clear D gene. The CDR3 covers 14 residues. The germline V gene encodes CDR1 SGHVS and CDR2 FQNEAQ. The V gene lost 4 bases and the J gene lost 8 bases, with 15 bases spanning the gap. The CDR3 loop reads CASSSRSGRDIQYF. The DNA of the CDR3 is TGTGCCAGCAGCTCCCGGTCGGGTAGGGACATTCAGTACTTC.

V is TRBV11-2 and J is TRBJ2-7; 9 positions match TRBD2. CDR3 length: 17 residues. The germline V gene encodes CDR1 SGHAT and CDR2 FQNNGV. V dropped 6 bases and J dropped 0; count of bases not matched to a gene: 12. The CDR3 loop is CASRRGPGTSSSYEQYF. In nucleotides, the CDR3 is TGTGCCAGCAGACGGGGACCCGGGACTAGCAGCTCCTACGAGCAGTACTTC.

The chain links TRBV4-2 to TRBJ1-2; TRBD1 is a possible D gene (5 bases). There are 15 residues in the CDR3. Germline values: CDR1 LGHNA, CDR2 YNFKEQ. Trimming left V 0 bases short and J 2 bases short, with 10 bases between. In nucleotides, the CDR3 is TGTGCCAGCAGCCAAGATCCCAGGGTAAACTATGGCTACACCTTC. Translated: CASSQDPRVNYGYTF.

This chain connects TRBV2 to TRBJ1-5; D possibly corresponds to TRBD1 (6 bases). The V gene's germline CDR1 is SNHLY and CDR2 FYNNEI. V lost 3 bases to trimming and J lost 4 bases, with 10 bases between them. The CDR3 has 14 residues. In DNA form, the CDR3 reads TGTGCCAGCAGTGATGCTAGGGGGAATCAGCCCCAGCATTTT. It specifies CASSDARGNQPQHF.

This chain connects TRBV18 to TRBJ2-7; unclear D gene. The CDR3 has 12 amino acids. Per germline, CDR1 KGHSH and CDR2 LQKENI. Deletions cut 2 bases from V and 5 bases from J, with 7 bases between. CDR3 nucleotide sequence: TGTGCCAGCTCACCATTTCCAGACGAGCAGTACTTC. Residues: CASSPFPDEQYF.

This clonotype was counted ten times or more. At one of its ends the junction is not consistent with the germline gene, which may arise from a read error. The CDR3 bases are TGTGCCAGTAGTATTTGGGACCACGGGGCGCTGTTTTTT. Amino acids: CASSIWDHGALFF. The chain is built from TRBV19 and TRBJ2-2; D is perhaps TRBD1 or TRBD2 (5 bases each). Germline V CDR1 and CDR2: LNHDA, SQIVND (reference sequence). The CDR3 totals 13 residues.

The chain combines TRBV20-1 with TRBJ2-2; tentatively, D is TRBD2 (6 bases). Per germline, CDR1 DFQATT and CDR2 SNEGSKA (reference sequence). V was pared by 3 bases and J by 8 bases, with 16 bases between. The CDR3 covers 14 residues. CDR3 coding DNA: TGCAGTGCTAGTATGGTCCCGGGAGCGGGGGAGCTGTTTTTT. The encoded protein is CSASMVPGAGELFF.

The V gene is TRBV12-3 or TRBV12-4, the J gene TRBJ1-1; D is possibly TRBD1 (5 bases). Trimming took off 6 bases at V and 1 base at J, with 15 bases between the two ends. The CDR3 sequence is 15 residues long. This CDR3 reads CASSLRGQGNTEAFF. The CDR3 region has the DNA TGTGCCAGCAGCTTACGCGGCCAGGGGAACACTGAAGCTTTCTTT.

This clonotype turned up a few times. CDR3 loop: CASSPPGGGYNEQFF. The CDR3 DNA is TGTGCCAGCTCACCACCCGGGGGCGGATACAATGAGCAGTTCTTC. This chain joins TRBV18 and TRBJ2-1, with D tentatively TRBD1 or TRBD2 (6 bases each). The V gene lost 0 bases and the J gene lost 4 bases, with 10 bases spanning the gap. This CDR3 comprises 15 residues. Germline V gene lookup returns CDR1 KGHSH and CDR2 LQKENI.

This clonotype was recorded a few times. The chain joins TRBV7-2 to TRBJ2-3; 7 bases agree with TRBD1. The V gene end was trimmed by 4 bases and the J gene end by 4 bases; junction bases not matched to a gene: 8. The germline V gene encodes CDR1 SGHTA and CDR2 FQGNSA. The CDR3 has 15 amino acids. Here the CDR3 DNA reads TGTGCCAGCAGCTCGCACAGGGGTCAATCAGATACGCAGTATTTT. Residues: CASSSHRGQSDTQYF.

This clonotype has just a few counts. This chain uses TRBV21-1 with TRBJ1-1. TRBV21-1 is shown as a pseudogene. The CDR3 is made up of 13 amino acids. CDR3 loop: CASSTPRTREAFF. CDR3 sequence (DNA): TGTGCCAGCAGCACCCCGCGCACCAGGGAAGCTTTCTTT.

The table lists this clonotype with many counts. The CDR3 DNA reads TGTGCCAGCAGCCGTGGGAGGGAACAAGAGACCCAGTACTTC. Translation: CASSRGREQETQYF. The chain recombines TRBV6-2 or TRBV6-3 with TRBJ2-5; 7 bases agree with TRBD2. In germline, CDR1 is MNHEY, CDR2 SVGEGT. The V and J ends lost 6 bases and 2 bases, in that order; junction bases with no gene match: 6. This CDR3 region has 14 residues.

This clonotype was seen repeatedly, ten times or more. CDR3: CASSLPNQPQHF. CDR3 nucleotides: TGTGCCAGCAGTTTGCCCAATCAGCCCCAGCATTTT. The rearrangement links TRBV12-3 or TRBV12-4 to TRBJ1-5; D is uncertain. The V end was cut by 3 bases, the J end by 3 bases, with 3 bases between. This CDR3 region has 12 residues.